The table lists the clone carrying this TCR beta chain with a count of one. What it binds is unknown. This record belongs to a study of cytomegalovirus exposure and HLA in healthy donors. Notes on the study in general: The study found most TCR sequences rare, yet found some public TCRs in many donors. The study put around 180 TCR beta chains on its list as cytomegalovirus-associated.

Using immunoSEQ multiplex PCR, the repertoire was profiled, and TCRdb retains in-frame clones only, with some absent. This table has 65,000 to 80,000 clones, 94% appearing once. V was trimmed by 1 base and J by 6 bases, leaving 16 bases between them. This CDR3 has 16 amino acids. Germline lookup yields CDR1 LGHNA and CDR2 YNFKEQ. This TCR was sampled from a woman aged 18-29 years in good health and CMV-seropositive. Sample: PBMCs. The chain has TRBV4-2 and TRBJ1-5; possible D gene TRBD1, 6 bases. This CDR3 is CASSQVSGGSGQPQHF. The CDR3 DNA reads TGTGCCAGCAGCCAAGTGAGCGGGGGCTCAGGTCAGCCCCAGCATTTT.